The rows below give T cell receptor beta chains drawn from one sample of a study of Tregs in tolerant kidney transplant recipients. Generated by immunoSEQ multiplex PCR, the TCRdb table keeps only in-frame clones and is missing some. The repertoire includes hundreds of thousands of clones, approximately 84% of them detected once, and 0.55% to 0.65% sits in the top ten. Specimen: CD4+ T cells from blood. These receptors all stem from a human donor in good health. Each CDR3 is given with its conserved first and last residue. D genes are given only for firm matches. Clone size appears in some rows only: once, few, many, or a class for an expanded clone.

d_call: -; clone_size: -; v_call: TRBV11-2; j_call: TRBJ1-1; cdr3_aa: CASSLMTENTEAFF; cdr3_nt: TGTGCCAGCAGCTTAATGACAGAGAACACTGAAGCTTTCTTT
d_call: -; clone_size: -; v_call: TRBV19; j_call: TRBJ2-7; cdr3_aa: CASREGHDYYEQYF; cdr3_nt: TGTGCCAGTAGAGAGGGACATGACTACTACGAGCAGTACTTC
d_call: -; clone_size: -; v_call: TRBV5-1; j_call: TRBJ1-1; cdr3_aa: CASSLLGGQTEAFF; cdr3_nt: TGCGCCAGCAGCTTGCTGGGGGGCCAAACTGAAGCTTTCTTT
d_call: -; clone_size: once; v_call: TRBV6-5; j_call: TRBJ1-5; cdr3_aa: CASSYSWVSNQPQHF; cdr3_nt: TGTGCCAGCAGTTACTCGTGGGTGAGCAATCAGCCCCAGCATTTT
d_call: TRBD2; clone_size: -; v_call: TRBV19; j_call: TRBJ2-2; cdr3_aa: CASSILAATGGGELFF; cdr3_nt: TGTGCCAGTAGTATCCTAGCGGCCACGGGAGGCGGGGAGCTGTTTTTT
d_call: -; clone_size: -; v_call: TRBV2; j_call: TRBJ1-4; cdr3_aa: CASGGPPQGEKLFF; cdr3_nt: TGTGCCAGCGGAGGCCCCCCCCAGGGTGAAAAACTGTTTTTT
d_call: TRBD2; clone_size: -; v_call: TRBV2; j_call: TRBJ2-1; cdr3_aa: CASSRTSGGDNEQFF; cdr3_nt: TGTGCCAGCAGTCGGACTAGCGGGGGGGACAATGAGCAGTTCTTC
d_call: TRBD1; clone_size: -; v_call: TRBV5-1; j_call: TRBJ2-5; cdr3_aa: CASSSRRGQTQETQYF; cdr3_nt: TGCGCCAGCAGCTCAAGACGGGGACAGACCCAAGAGACCCAGTACTTC
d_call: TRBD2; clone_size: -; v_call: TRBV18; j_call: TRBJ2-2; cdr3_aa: CASSPPTSGATGELFF; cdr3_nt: TGTGCCAGCTCACCACCCACTAGCGGGGCTACCGGGGAGCTGTTTTTT
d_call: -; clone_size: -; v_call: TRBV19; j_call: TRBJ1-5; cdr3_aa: CASSIPGNQPQHF; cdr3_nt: TGTGCCAGTAGTATTCCGGGGAATCAGCCCCAGCATTTT
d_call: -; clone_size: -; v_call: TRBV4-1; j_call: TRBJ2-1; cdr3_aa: CASSQSYTRGYNEQFF; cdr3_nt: TGCGCCAGCAGCCAATCTTACACCCGCGGATACAATGAGCAGTTCTTC
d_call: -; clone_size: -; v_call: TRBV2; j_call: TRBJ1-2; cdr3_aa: CASSVIMLYGYTF; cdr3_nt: TGTGCCAGCAGTGTGATAATGTTATATGGCTACACCTTC
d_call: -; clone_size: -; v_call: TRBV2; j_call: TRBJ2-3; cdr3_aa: CASSRGEDTQYF; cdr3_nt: TGTGCCAGCAGTCGGGGCGAAGATACGCAGTATTTT
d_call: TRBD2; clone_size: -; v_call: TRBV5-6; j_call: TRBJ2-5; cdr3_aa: CASSRGLAGLETQYF; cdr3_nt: TGTGCCAGCAGCCGGGGACTAGCGGGACTCGAGACCCAGTACTTC